This note documents a single TCR beta chain sequence. The entry originates in a study of blood T cell repertoires in COVID-19. Study-level information: There were acute and convalescent COVID-19 samples, and they came from the United States, Italy and Spain.

V gave up 1 base and J gave up 3 bases, with 10 bases separating them. CDR1 and CDR2 (germline): MGHDK, SYGVNS. This CDR3 region has 14 residues. The repertoire was sequenced with immunoSEQ multiplex PCR; TCRdb's copy has only in-frame clones and lacks some. The data show some 240,000 clones, more than 70% seen once. The chain couples TRBV25-1 to TRBJ2-7, with TRBD1 as a possible D gene (5 bases). This clonotype was sampled from a human donor in a cohort sampled during active COVID-19. Source material: peripheral blood. For the CDR3, the DNA is TGTGCCAGCAGTGAATCAGGGCAGAACTACGAGCAGTACTTC. Residues: CASSESGQNYEQYF.